Included here is one T cell receptor beta chain sequence, with context. These data originate in a study of cytomegalovirus exposure and HLA in healthy donors. PCR involved 60 Vbeta and 13 Jbeta primers. Sequencing used immunoSEQ multiplex PCR; TCRdb keeps in-frame clones, though not all of them. Here the sample spans roughly 99,000 clones, approximately 80% being singletons. CDR1 is MNHEY and CDR2 is SVGAGI in the germline V gene. Trimming cost V 6 bases and J 10 bases; bases outside gene matches: 5. The CDR3 loop spans 11 amino acids. This TCR derives from a male donor in good health and CMV-seronegative. Sequenced material: PBMCs. The chain couples TRBV6-5 to TRBJ1-1; 7 positions agree with TRBD1. The DNA of the CDR3 is TGTGCCAGCAGCCAGGGGACAGTAGCTTTCTTT. Translating gives CASSQGTVAFF.